Shown below are 28 T cell receptor beta chains from a single sample sequenced in a study of PD-1 blockade in classical Hodgkin lymphoma. Each patient experienced a relapse that followed autologous stem cell transplantation, and brentuximab vedotin exposure varied. Assay used: immunoSEQ multiplex PCR; TCRdb lists only in-frame clones, some missing. The sample has 150,000 or so clones, about 81% seen once. This specimen was peripheral blood mononuclear cells (PBMCs), taken before the second cycle of nivolumab. The receptors were sampled from a human donor with classical Hodgkin lymphoma.

This clone came up once. V is TRBV4-2 and J is TRBJ1-2, with 9 positions matching TRBD1. The CDR3 consists of 13 residues. Trimming removed 4 bases from V and 8 bases from J; junction bases left unmatched: 5. Per germline, CDR1 LGHNA and CDR2 YNFKEQ. For the CDR3, the DNA is TGTGCCAGCAGCCTAGGACAGGGGTGGGGCTACACCTTC. Protein product: CASSLGQGWGYTF.

This rearrangement joins TRBV4-1 to TRBJ2-7; D remains ambiguous. The CDR3 contains 15 residues. Per germline, CDR1 MGHRA and CDR2 YSYEKL. Trimming shortened V by 2 bases and J by 5 bases, and 16 bases separated the two germline ends. The DNA of the CDR3 is TGCGCCAGCAGCCAAAGAGCAGAGCTTAGTCACGAGCAGTACTTC. It translates to CASSQRAELSHEQYF.

This clone came up once. The rearrangement joins TRBV5-4 to TRBJ2-7, with D perhaps matching TRBD1 (5 bases). CDR3 length equals 17 residues. From germline, CDR1 is SGHNT and CDR2 YYREEE (reference sequence). V was cut by 3 bases and J by 7 bases, with 26 bases left in between. The CDR3 DNA is TGTGCCAGCAGCTCAATCGGTTGGGGCAGGGTGGTGGAGGAGCAGTACTTC. Protein: CASSSIGWGRVVEEQYF.

The chain employs TRBV27 and TRBJ2-3, with 11 bases aligning to TRBD2. The germline gives CDR1 MNHEY, CDR2 SMNVEV (reference sequence). V shed 7 bases, J shed 3 bases, and the junction held 3 bases outside the gene matches. The CDR3 length is 14 residues. CDR3 sequence: CASNRLAGTDTQYF. The CDR3 nucleotides read TGTGCCAGCAACCGACTAGCGGGAACAGATACGCAGTATTTT.

This clone was counted a single time. The V call is TRBV4-1, the J call TRBJ1-2; perhaps TRBD1 as D (6 bases). The CDR3 has 15 amino acids. V lost 5 bases and J lost 3, with 16 bases in between. The germline V gene has CDR1 MGHRA and CDR2 YSYEKL. CDR3: CASSALRGTYYGYTF. The CDR3 coding sequence is TGCGCCAGCAGCGCACTGAGGGGGACCTACTATGGCTACACCTTC.

The J gene is TRBJ1-6, the V gene TRBV9; 7 nucleotides match TRBD1. Germline assignment: CDR1 SGDLS and CDR2 YYNGEE. The CDR3 is made up of 14 amino acids. Germline trimming cut 3 bases from V and 7 bases from J; bases unmatched to any gene: 4. The chain's CDR3 is CASSGGQPNSPLHF. The CDR3 DNA reads as TGTGCCAGCAGCGGGGGACAGCCGAATTCACCCCTCCACTTT.

The chain combines TRBV5-5 with TRBJ1-1, with D possibly matching TRBD1 (6 bases). Germline assignment: CDR1 SGHKS and CDR2 YYEKEE (reference sequence). The CDR3 extends over 14 amino acids. Trimming shortened V by 4 bases and J by 1 base, and 11 bases separated the two germline ends. In nucleotides, the CDR3 is TGTGCCAGCAGCCCAAACAGGGCGAACACTGAAGCTTTCTTT. It yields the protein CASSPNRANTEAFF.

V and J are TRBV4-1 and TRBJ2-2; D may correspond to TRBD1 or TRBD2 (5 bases each). Trimming took 0 bases from V and 8 from J, leaving 10 bases between them. The germline gives CDR1 MGHRA, CDR2 YSYEKL. The CDR3 is made up of 14 amino acids. The CDR3 DNA reads TGCGCCAGCAGCCAAGATTGGGGGAGAGGGGAGCTGTTTTTT. This codes for CASSQDWGRGELFF.

The chain recombines TRBV6-9 with TRBJ1-1, with D unresolved. CDR1 and CDR2 from the germline V gene are MNHGY and SVAAGI. CDR3 length: 13 amino acids. The ends were cut back, 3 bases at V and 5 bases at J, with 10 bases in the middle. The CDR3 region has the DNA TGTGCCAGCAGTTACTCCGAAGTGACTGAAGCTTTCTTT. As protein: CASSYSEVTEAFF.

The chain uses TRBV4-1 and TRBJ1-2; TRBD1 matches 12 bases. CDR1 and CDR2 from the germline V gene are MGHRA and YSYEKL. This CDR3 has 15 amino acids. J was trimmed by 7 bases and V by 1 base; bases with no gene match: 4. In DNA, the CDR3 is TGCGCCAGCAGCCAAGTGGGACAGGGGGCTGGTGGCTACACCTTC. This sequence encodes CASSQVGQGAGGYTF.

This clone was seen just once. This rearrangement joins TRBV28 to TRBJ1-1; no reliable D call. The V gene lost 1 base and the J gene lost 6 bases, with 12 bases spanning the gap. Germline CDR1 reads MDHEN; CDR2 reads SYDVKM. This CDR3 comprises 14 residues. The CDR3 reads CASSLLEALAEAFF. DNA of the CDR3: TGTGCCAGCAGTTTATTAGAGGCATTAGCTGAAGCTTTCTTT. Filled out from reference TRBV28 and TRBJ1-1, the complete variable domain reads DVKVTQSSRYLVKRTGEKVFLECVQDMDHENMFWYRQDPGLGLRLIYFSYDVKMKEKGDIPEGYSVSREKKERFSLILESASTNQTSMYLCASSLLEALAEAFFGQGTRLTVV.

The genes are TRBV19 and TRBJ1-5; TRBD1 aligns across 8 bases. The V gene end was trimmed by 5 bases and the J gene end by 2 bases; junction bases not matched to a gene: 20. The CDR3 runs 20 residues. Germline V gene data show CDR1 as LNHDA and CDR2 as SQIVND (reference sequence). The CDR3: CASSDRGLGTGFEGNQPQHF. The CDR3 DNA reads TGTGCCAGTAGTGATAGGGGTTTAGGGACAGGCTTCGAGGGCAATCAGCCCCAGCATTTT.

The chain joins TRBV7-8 to TRBJ2-1; TRBD2 matches 10 bases. The CDR3 contains 16 residues. V was pared by 0 bases and J by 3 bases, with 2 bases of the junction left unmatched. Germline CDR1 is SGHVS and CDR2 is FQNEAQ. The CDR3 is CASSLAGTSVYNEQFF. The CDR3 nucleotides are TGTGCCAGCAGCTTAGCCGGGACTAGCGTCTACAATGAGCAGTTCTTC.

The chain links TRBV5-4 to TRBJ1-5, with 7 bases identical to TRBD1. CDR1 is SGHNT and CDR2 is YYREEE in the germline V gene (reference sequence). The J segment lost 1 base and the V segment lost 3 bases, leaving 1 base of the junction unmatched. The length of the CDR3 is 14 residues. CDR3 loop: CASSSQGSNQPQHF. Written as DNA, the CDR3 is TGTGCCAGCAGCTCACAGGGGAGCAATCAGCCCCAGCATTTT.

The gene calls are TRBV29-1 and TRBJ1-2; tentative D call: TRBD1 (5 bases). V was cut by 1 base and J by 7 bases, with 13 bases left in between. The CDR3 extends over 13 amino acids. Per the germline V gene, CDR1 is SQVTM and CDR2 is ANQGSEA. The CDR3 DNA sequence: TGCAGCGTTGAAGGGGGGGGAGCCAGTGGCTACACCTTC. Encoded protein: CSVEGGGASGYTF.

The chain employs TRBV7-2 and TRBJ2-5, with 8 bases identical to TRBD2. V dropped 4 bases and J dropped 2; count of bases not matched to a gene: 3. Germline lookup yields CDR1 SGHTA and CDR2 FQGNSA. The CDR3 runs to 14 residues. This CDR3 reads CASSSSGLQETQYF. In DNA, the CDR3 is TGTGCCAGCAGCTCTAGCGGGTTGCAAGAGACCCAGTACTTC.

This sequence joins TRBV19 and TRBJ2-2; 8 bases fit TRBD1. Per germline, CDR1 LNHDA and CDR2 SQIVND (reference sequence). The CDR3 covers 18 residues. J lost 4 bases, V lost 6 bases, and 16 bases had no gene match. The CDR3 DNA reads TGTGCCAGTAGCCGACCCCAGGGGGCCTCATGGGGCACCGGGGAGCTGTTTTTT. Protein: CASSRPQGASWGTGELFF.

V is TRBV19 and J is TRBJ2-7; TRBD1 matches at 7 bases. The CDR3 runs to 15 residues. CDR1 is LNHDA, CDR2 SQIVND, per germline (reference sequence). J gave up 1 base and V 2 bases, and 5 bases lay outside the gene matches. This CDR3 reads CASSIRPGQSYEQYF. The CDR3 coding sequence is TGTGCCAGTAGTATACGCCCGGGACAGTCCTACGAGCAGTACTTC.

This chain joins TRBV5-4 and TRBJ2-3; the D is unclear. This CDR3 is built from 16 residues. CDR1 and CDR2 from the germline V gene are SGHNT and YYREEE (reference sequence). Trimming removed 0 bases from V and 0 bases from J, with 11 bases in between. The CDR3 DNA reads TGTGCCAGCAGCTTGGATGTGACCCCTAGCACAGATACGCAGTATTTT. Its translation is CASSLDVTPSTDTQYF.

The CDR3 sequence is CAISFASSTDTQYF. CDR3 sequence (DNA): TGTGCCATCAGTTTTGCCTCTTCCACAGATACGCAGTATTTT. The gene calls are TRBV10-3 and TRBJ2-3; D is uncertain. The CDR3 is 14 amino acids. Germline CDR1 reads ENHRY; CDR2 reads SYGVKD. V gave up 5 bases and J gave up 2 bases, with 11 bases separating them.

The chain employs TRBV6-6 and TRBJ2-1, with 11 positions matching TRBD2. Trimming at V came to 8 bases and at J to 5 bases, leaving 11 bases not matched to a gene. Germline V gives CDR1 MNHNY, CDR2 SVGAGI (reference sequence). This CDR3 has 16 residues. The CDR3 sequence: CASGDSGGAKNNEQFF. CDR3 in DNA: TGTGCCAGCGGGGATAGCGGGGGGGCGAAAAACAATGAGCAGTTCTTC.

The V call is TRBV5-1, the J call TRBJ1-4; D possibly corresponds to TRBD1 (5 bases). The CDR3 is 17 residues long. Trimming took off 2 bases at V and 0 bases at J, with 14 bases between the two ends. In germline, CDR1 is SGHRS, CDR2 YFSETQ. The CDR3: CASSFSPREATNEKLFF. The CDR3 DNA reads TGCGCCAGCAGCTTTTCTCCCAGGGAGGCAACTAATGAAAAACTGTTTTTT.

The table lists this clone with a few counts. The chain has TRBV7-3 and TRBJ1-1, with a weak D call TRBD1 (5 bases). CDR3 length: 15 amino acids. Germline CDR1 SGHTA, CDR2 FQGTGA. The V end lost 5 bases, the J end lost 1 base, and 14 bases lay between the germline ends. The CDR3 DNA reads as TGTGCCAGCAGCGCAACTGGGGGACCGAACACTGAAGCTTTCTTT. The encoded protein is CASSATGGPNTEAFF.

The chain has TRBV9 and TRBJ2-5, with 8 bases matching TRBD2. Per the germline V gene, CDR1 is SGDLS and CDR2 is YYNGEE. The trim removed 4 bases at V and 5 bases at J, leaving 10 bases unmatched. The CDR3 runs to 15 residues. The CDR3 sequence: CASSPPGGPWETQYF. CDR3 nucleotide sequence: TGTGCCAGCAGCCCTCCGGGGGGGCCCTGGGAGACCCAGTACTTC.

The chain recombines TRBV30 with TRBJ1-2, with D unresolved. The germline V and J ends were trimmed by 3 bases and 2 bases, with 10 bases remaining between them. The CDR3 is 13 residues long. Germline-derived CDR1 and CDR2 are GTSNPN and SVGIG (reference sequence). Written as DNA, the CDR3 is TGTGCCTGGAGCTGGCAGCCGAACTATGGCTACACCTTC. Protein product: CAWSWQPNYGYTF.

V and J are TRBV2 and TRBJ1-3; 8 nucleotides match TRBD1. The CDR3 totals 17 residues. Germline V CDR1 and CDR2: SNHLY, FYNNEI. Trimming at V came to 6 bases and at J to 0 bases, leaving 10 bases not matched to a gene. CDR3 nucleotide sequence: TGTGCCAGCAGCGGACAGGGCCCGAGAAGCTCTGGAAACACCATATATTTT. Amino acid sequence: CASSGQGPRSSGNTIYF.

The V call is TRBV12-2, the J call TRBJ2-1. TRBV12-2 is a pseudogene locus. This CDR3 spans 14 amino acids. The CDR3 DNA follows: TGTGCAAGTCGCTTAGGTTCCCCCTACAATGAGCAGTTCTTC. Translated: CASRLGSPYNEQFF.

The chain employs TRBV10-3 and TRBJ2-5; weak D call: TRBD2 (6 bases). The ends were cut back, 3 bases at V and 3 bases at J, with 17 bases in the middle. This CDR3 has 16 amino acids. The germline CDR1 and CDR2 sequences are ENHRY and SYGVKD. Here the CDR3 DNA reads TGTGCCATCAGTGAATCGGGTAGCGGCTGGGAAGAGACCCAGTACTTC. Protein sequence: CAISESGSGWEETQYF.